These T cell receptor beta chains were read from a single sample in a study of cytomegalovirus exposure and HLA in healthy donors. Generated by immunoSEQ multiplex PCR, the TCRdb table keeps only in-frame clones and is missing some. The top ten hold around 10% of the sample, which has about 57,000 clones, roughly 72% seen once. Specimen: PBMCs. All receptors come from a woman in her forties or fifties in good health and CMV-seronegative. Both conserved end residues are part of each CDR3. A D gene is named only where the DNA matches it firmly. The listing skips clone size in some rows; elsewhere it reads once, few, many or a size class.

len | d_gene | j_gene | v_gene | abundance | CDR3nt | CDR3aa
16 | TRBD2 | TRBJ2-3 | TRBV5-1 | NA | TGCGCCAGCAGCGAAGGGGCGGGACTAGCTTCAGATACGCAGTATTTT | CASSEGAGLASDTQYF
12 | NA | TRBJ2-1 | TRBV28 | NA | TGTGCCAGCAGTCTGTTTCGGCAGGGTTCTTTCTTC | CASSLFRQGSFF
14 | TRBD1 | TRBJ1-1 | TRBV2 | NA | TGTGCCACCCTCCGGGACAGTATTAACACTGAAGCTTTCTTT | CATLRDSINTEAFF
15 | NA | TRBJ2-1 | TRBV27 | few | TGTGCCAGCAGTCCCAGCGGGTGGGCCTACAATGAGCAGTTCTTC | CASSPSGWAYNEQFF
13 | NA | TRBJ1-2 | TRBV28 | NA | TGTGCCAGCAGTTTACCAGGGACTTATGGCTACACCTTC | CASSLPGTYGYTF
15 | NA | TRBJ2-1 | TRBV5-6 | NA | TGTGCCAGCAGCTTGTGGCGGGGTGCCTACAATGAGCAGTTCTTC | CASSLWRGAYNEQFF
15 | NA | TRBJ2-1 | TRBV5-1 | NA | TGCGCCAGCAGCTTGATGGCACAACCGTACAATGAGCAGTTCTTC | CASSLMAQPYNEQFF
13 | NA | TRBJ2-1 | TRBV27 | NA | TGTGCCAGCAGCCCTAGTCAGTATGGTGAGCAGTTCTTC | CASSPSQYGEQFF
13 | TRBD2 | TRBJ2-3 | TRBV2 | NA | TGTGCCAGCTCGCGGGAGGGGACAGATACGCAGTATTTT | CASSREGTDTQYF
15 | NA | TRBJ2-3 | TRBV28 | NA | TGTGCCAGCAGTTCTACGTACACCGGGAGAGATACGCAGTATTTT | CASSSTYTGRDTQYF
14 | NA | TRBJ2-2 | TRBV7-2 | NA | TGTGCCAGCAGCCGTGGGAGTCGCACCGGGGAGCTGTTTTTT | CASSRGSRTGELFF
13 | NA | TRBJ2-7 | TRBV4-1 | NA | TGCGCCAGCAGCCCCACTCCCGACTACGAGCAGTACTTC | CASSPTPDYEQYF
15 | NA | TRBJ2-1 | TRBV7-9 | NA | TGTGCCAGCAGCCCTCGGGGGACGCTCGTCAATGAGCAGTTCTTC | CASSPRGTLVNEQFF
14 | NA | TRBJ1-3 | TRBV28 | few | TGTGCCAGCAGTTTATCAGGGCCGGGAAACACCATATATTTT | CASSLSGPGNTIYF
15 | NA | TRBJ2-1 | TRBV6-1 | NA | TGTGCCAGCAGTGTCATGACAGCTGTGGGAAATGAGCAGTTCTTC | CASSVMTAVGNEQFF
14 | TRBD2 | TRBJ2-7 | TRBV13 | NA | TGTGCCAGCAGCTTCAAAGCGGGAGTCTACGAGCAGTACTTC | CASSFKAGVYEQYF
15 | NA | TRBJ2-5 | TRBV5-4 | NA | TGTGCCAGCAGCTTGTCGCCCACCGGGAGAGAGACCCAGTACTTC | CASSLSPTGRETQYF
14 | TRBD1 | TRBJ2-7 | TRBV14 | NA | TGTGCCAGCAGCCCCTTAGACAGGGTATACGAGCAGTACTTC | CASSPLDRVYEQYF
15 | TRBD1 | TRBJ1-2 | TRBV28 | NA | TGTGCCAGCAGTCAGGGGGGCGGAAGTTACTATGGCTACACCTTC | CASSQGGGSYYGYTF
19 | TRBD2 | TRBJ2-4 | TRBV2 | NA | TGTGCCAGCAGACACCCCGCTAGCGGGAGGGCGGGGACCAAAAACATTCAGTACTTC | CASRHPASGRAGTKNIQYF
14 | NA | TRBJ1-2 | TRBV6-1 | NA | TGTGCCACCGCCTCCCAGGACAAAGCATATGGCTACACCTTC | CATASQDKAYGYTF
15 | TRBD2 | TRBJ2-1 | TRBV18 | NA | TGTGCCAGCTCACAGGCTAGCGGGACCCAAGGTGAGCAGTTCTTC | CASSQASGTQGEQFF
16 | NA | TRBJ2-6 | TRBV28 | NA | TGTGCCAGCAGCCCCCCCCTCAGGGTTGGGGCCAACGTCCTGACTTTC | CASSPPLRVGANVLTF
14 | NA | TRBJ1-2 | TRBV2 | NA | TGTGCCAGCAGGAGGACAGAAACAAACTATGGCTACACCTTC | CASRRTETNYGYTF
15 | NA | TRBJ1-5 | TRBV30 | NA | TGTGCCTGGAACTATGCGGGAGGAAAGGATCAGCCCCAGCATTTT | CAWNYAGGKDQPQHF
14 | NA | TRBJ1-1 | TRBV5-1 | few | TGCGCCAGCTATCAGGGGTCTGGGGACACTGAAGCTTTCTTT | CASYQGSGDTEAFF
12 | NA | TRBJ2-3 | TRBV28 | NA | TGTGCCAGCAGTTCCACGGGAGATACGCAGTATTTT | CASSSTGDTQYF
15 | TRBD1 | TRBJ2-5 | TRBV4-2 | NA | TGTGCCAGCAGCCAAGATAGGGACAGACAAGAGACCCAGTACTTC | CASSQDRDRQETQYF
13 | TRBD2 | TRBJ2-7 | TRBV6-6 | NA | TGTGCCAGCCGGGGGGAAGGTAAATACGAGCAGTACTTC | CASRGEGKYEQYF
15 | NA | TRBJ1-6 | TRBV30 | NA | TGTGCCTGGAGTGTACGCGGGGGGAGCTGGTCACCCCTCCACTTT | CAWSVRGGSWSPLHF
16 | TRBD1 | TRBJ2-2 | TRBV7-3 | NA | TGTGCCAGCAGCTGGGACAGGGGGCGGAACACCGGGGAGCTGTTTTTT | CASSWDRGRNTGELFF
18 | NA | TRBJ2-5 | TRBV4-3 | NA | TGCGCCAGCAGCCAAGATTGGGGGGCGGGGGTTCCCTTAGAGACCCAGTACTTC | CASSQDWGAGVPLETQYF
16 | TRBD1 | TRBJ2-1 | TRBV5-8 | NA | TGTGCCAGCAGTTCAGGGTCCGGGACAGGCCTGAATGAGCAGTTCTTC | CASSSGSGTGLNEQFF
14 | NA | TRBJ1-2 | TRBV29-1 | NA | TGCAGCGTTGATCCATCGGGTTCGGGCTATGGCTACACCTTC | CSVDPSGSGYGYTF
15 | TRBD2 | TRBJ2-5 | TRBV9 | NA | TGTGCCAGCAGCCCAGGGAGCGGGGGAGGAGAGACCCAGTACTTC | CASSPGSGGGETQYF